The T cell receptor beta chain under discussion was sequenced for a study of blood T cell repertoires in COVID-19. At the level of the study: Sites across the United States, Italy and Spain contributed samples from acute and convalescent COVID-19. PBMCs, B-cell-depleted T cells, or T cells were the source of the cDNA or gDNA that made up the material.

In the original analysis: The authors estimated nucleated cell counts from reference gene primer amplification. Sequenced by immunoSEQ multiplex PCR; TCRdb stores in-frame clones only, minus some. The V and J calls and clone size come from that table; D and trimming were worked out from the DNA. The sample shows 250,000 or so clones, roughly nine tenths of them seen only once. Germline V gives CDR1 MNHEY, CDR2 SVGAGI. V dropped 6 bases and J dropped 1 base, with 13 bases sitting between them. The CDR3 is 14 residues long. The source material was peripheral blood. The receptor was derived from a man between 35 and 55 years old with active or convalescent COVID-19. The chain couples TRBV6-5 to TRBJ2-7; D unclear. CDR3 nucleotides: TGTGCCAGCAGGCAGGCTTCCTCGTCCTACGAGCAGTACTTC. Its translation is CASRQASSSYEQYF.